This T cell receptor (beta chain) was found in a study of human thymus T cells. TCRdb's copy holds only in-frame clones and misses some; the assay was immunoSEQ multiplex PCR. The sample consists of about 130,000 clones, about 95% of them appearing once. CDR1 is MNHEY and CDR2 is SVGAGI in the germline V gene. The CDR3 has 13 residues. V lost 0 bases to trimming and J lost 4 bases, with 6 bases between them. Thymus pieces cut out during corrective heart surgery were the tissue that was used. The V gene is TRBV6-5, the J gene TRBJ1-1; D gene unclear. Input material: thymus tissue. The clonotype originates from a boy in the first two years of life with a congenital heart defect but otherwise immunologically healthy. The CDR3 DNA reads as TGTGCCAGCAGTTACTCGGCGATCACTGAAGCTTTCTTT. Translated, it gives CASSYSAITEAFF.